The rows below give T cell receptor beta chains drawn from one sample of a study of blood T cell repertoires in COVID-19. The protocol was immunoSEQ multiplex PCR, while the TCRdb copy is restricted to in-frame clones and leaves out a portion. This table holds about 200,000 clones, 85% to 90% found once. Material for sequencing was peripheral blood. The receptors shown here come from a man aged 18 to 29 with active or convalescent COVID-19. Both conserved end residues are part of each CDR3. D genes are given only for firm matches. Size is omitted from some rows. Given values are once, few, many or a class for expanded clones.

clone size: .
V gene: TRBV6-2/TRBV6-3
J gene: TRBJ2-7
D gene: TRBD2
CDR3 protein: CASSHRTSGLYEQYF
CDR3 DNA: TGTGCCAGCAGTCACAGGACTAGCGGGCTCTACGAGCAGTACTTC

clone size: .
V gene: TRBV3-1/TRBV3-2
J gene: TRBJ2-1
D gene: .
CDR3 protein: CASSQAQGPTRQFF
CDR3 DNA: TGTGCCAGCAGCCAAGCGCAGGGCCCGACGAGGCAGTTCTTC

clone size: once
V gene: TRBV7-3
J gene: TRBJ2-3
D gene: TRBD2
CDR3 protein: CASSHDGAGAADTQYF
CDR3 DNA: TGTGCCAGCAGCCACGACGGAGCGGGAGCGGCAGATACGCAGTATTTT

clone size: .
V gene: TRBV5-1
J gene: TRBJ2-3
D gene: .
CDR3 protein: CASSPRQGTDTQYF
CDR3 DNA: TGCGCCAGCAGCCCTCGCCAGGGGACAGATACGCAGTATTTT

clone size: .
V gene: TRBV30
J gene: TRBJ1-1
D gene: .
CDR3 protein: CAWSVPGMNTEAFF
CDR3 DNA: TGTGCCTGGAGTGTACCGGGTATGAACACTGAAGCTTTCTTT

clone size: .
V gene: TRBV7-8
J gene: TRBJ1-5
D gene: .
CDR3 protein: CASSFSRVGQPQHF
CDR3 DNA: TGTGCCAGCAGCTTTTCCAGGGTAGGGCAGCCCCAGCATTTT

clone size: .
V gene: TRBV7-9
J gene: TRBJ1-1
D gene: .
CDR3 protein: CASSSDSGEMNTEAFF
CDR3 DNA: TGTGCCAGCAGCTCGGATTCAGGGGAAATGAACACTGAAGCTTTCTTT

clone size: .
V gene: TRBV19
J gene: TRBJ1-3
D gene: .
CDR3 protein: CASSQEVGNTIYF
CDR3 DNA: TGTGCCAGTAGTCAGGAGGTTGGAAACACCATATATTTT

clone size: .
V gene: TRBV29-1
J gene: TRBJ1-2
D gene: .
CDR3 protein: CSVEEDSYGYTF
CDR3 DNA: TGCAGCGTTGAAGAGGACAGCTATGGCTACACCTTC

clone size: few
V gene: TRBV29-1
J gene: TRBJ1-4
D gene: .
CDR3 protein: CSVQDSLNEKLFF
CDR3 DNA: TGCAGCGTCCAAGACAGTTTAAATGAAAAACTGTTTTTT

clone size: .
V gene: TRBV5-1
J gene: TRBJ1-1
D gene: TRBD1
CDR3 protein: CASSGDRGYTEAFF
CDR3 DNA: TGCGCCAGCAGCGGGGACAGGGGTTACACTGAAGCTTTCTTT

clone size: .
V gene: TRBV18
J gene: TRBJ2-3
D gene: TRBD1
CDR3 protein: CASSLRSGTGDVRDTQYF
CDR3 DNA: TGTGCCAGCTCACTCCGATCCGGGACAGGGGATGTAAGAGATACGCAGTATTTT

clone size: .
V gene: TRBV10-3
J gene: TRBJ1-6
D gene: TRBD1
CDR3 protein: CAISDDREFSPLHF
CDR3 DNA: TGTGCCATCAGTGACGACAGGGAATTTTCACCCCTCCACTTT

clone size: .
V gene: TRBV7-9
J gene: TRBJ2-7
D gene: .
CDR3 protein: CASSTKRSGGTYEQYF
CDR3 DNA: TGTGCCAGCAGCACCAAACGTTCAGGGGGGACCTACGAGCAGTACTTC

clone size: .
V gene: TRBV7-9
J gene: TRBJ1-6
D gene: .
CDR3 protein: CASGPDSYNSPLHF
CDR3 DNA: TGTGCCAGCGGGCCCGACAGTTACAATTCACCCCTCCACTTT

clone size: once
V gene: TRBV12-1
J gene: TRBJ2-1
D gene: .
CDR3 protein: CASSFLKEVDSVFYNEQFF
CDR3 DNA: TGTGCCAGCAGCTTTTTAAAAGAAGTCGACAGTGTATTTTACAATGAGCAGTTCTTC

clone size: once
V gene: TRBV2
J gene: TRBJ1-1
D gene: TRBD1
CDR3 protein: CASSEGQGALVFF
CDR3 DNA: TGTGCCAGCAGTGAGGGGCAGGGGGCGCTGGTTTTCTTT

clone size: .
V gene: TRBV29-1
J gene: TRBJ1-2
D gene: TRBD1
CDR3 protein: CSVRTGPYGYTF
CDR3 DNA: TGCAGCGTCCGGACAGGCCCCTATGGCTACACCTTC

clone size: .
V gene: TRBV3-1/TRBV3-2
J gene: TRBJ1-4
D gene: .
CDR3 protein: CASSGTTSNEKLFF
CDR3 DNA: TGTGCCAGCAGCGGGACGACTAGTAATGAAAAACTGTTTTTT

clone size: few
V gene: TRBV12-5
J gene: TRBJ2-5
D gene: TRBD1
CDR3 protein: CASGLVLGTGTGETQYF
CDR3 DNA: TGTGCTAGTGGTTTGGTCTTGGGGACAGGGACGGGAGAGACCCAGTACTTC

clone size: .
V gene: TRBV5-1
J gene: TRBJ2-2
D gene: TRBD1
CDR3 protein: CASSLGQGIPGELFF
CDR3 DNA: TGCGCCAGCAGCTTGGGACAGGGAATCCCCGGGGAGCTGTTTTTT

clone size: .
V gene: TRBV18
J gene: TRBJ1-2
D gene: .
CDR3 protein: CASSPLPGVGYTF
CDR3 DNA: TGTGCCAGCTCACCACTTCCCGGGGTTGGCTACACCTTC

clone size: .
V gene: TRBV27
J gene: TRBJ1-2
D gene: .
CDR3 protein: CASSWDGGDGYTF
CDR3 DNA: TGTGCCAGCAGTTGGGACGGAGGGGATGGCTACACCTTC

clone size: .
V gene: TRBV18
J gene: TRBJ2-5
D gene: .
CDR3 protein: CASSPEAETQYF
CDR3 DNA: TGTGCCAGCTCACCAGAGGCCGAGACCCAGTACTTC

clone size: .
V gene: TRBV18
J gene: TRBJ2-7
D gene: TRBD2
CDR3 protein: CASSETGTSGYEQYF
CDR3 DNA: TGTGCCAGCTCAGAAACCGGGACTAGCGGCTACGAGCAGTACTTC

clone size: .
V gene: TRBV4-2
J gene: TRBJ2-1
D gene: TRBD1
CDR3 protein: CASSQDPSRDRVTYNEQFF
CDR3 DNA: TGTGCCAGCAGCCAAGATCCCAGCCGGGACAGGGTCACCTACAATGAGCAGTTCTTC

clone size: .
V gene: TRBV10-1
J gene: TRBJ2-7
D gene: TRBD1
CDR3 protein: CASSAGTGHSYEQYF
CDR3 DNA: TGCGCCAGCAGTGCGGGGACAGGGCACTCCTACGAGCAGTACTTC

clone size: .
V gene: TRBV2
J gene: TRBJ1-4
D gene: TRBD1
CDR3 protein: CASSRTGAATNEKLFF
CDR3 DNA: TGTGCCAGCAGCAGGACAGGAGCTGCAACTAATGAAAAACTGTTTTTT

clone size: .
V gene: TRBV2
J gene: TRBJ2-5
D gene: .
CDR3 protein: CASSQAETQYF
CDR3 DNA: TGTGCCAGCAGTCAGGCGGAGACCCAGTACTTC

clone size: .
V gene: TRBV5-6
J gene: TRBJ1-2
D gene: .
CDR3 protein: CASSGDSLDGYTF
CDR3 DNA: TGTGCCAGCAGCGGGGACTCACTCGATGGCTACACCTTC

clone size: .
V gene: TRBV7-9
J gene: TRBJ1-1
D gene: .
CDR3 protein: CASSAAGGSTEAFF
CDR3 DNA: TGTGCCAGCAGCGCGGCGGGGGGGAGCACTGAAGCTTTCTTT

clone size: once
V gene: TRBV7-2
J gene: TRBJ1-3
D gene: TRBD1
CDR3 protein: CASSLRGPGQGARGNTIYF
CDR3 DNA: TGTGCCAGCAGCTTAAGAGGTCCGGGACAGGGGGCAAGAGGAAACACCATATATTTT

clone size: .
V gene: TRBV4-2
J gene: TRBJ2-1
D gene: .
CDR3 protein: CASSQDFQRPYNEQFF
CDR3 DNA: TGTGCCAGCAGCCAAGATTTCCAGCGGCCCTACAATGAGCAGTTCTTC

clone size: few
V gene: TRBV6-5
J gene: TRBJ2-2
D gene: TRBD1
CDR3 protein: CASSLRDRDTGELFF
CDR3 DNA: TGTGCCAGCAGTCTACGGGACAGAGACACCGGGGAGCTGTTTTTT

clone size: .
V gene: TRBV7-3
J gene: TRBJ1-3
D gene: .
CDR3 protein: CASSPKGDSGNTIYF
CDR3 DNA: TGTGCCAGCAGCCCCAAGGGAGACTCTGGAAACACCATATATTTT

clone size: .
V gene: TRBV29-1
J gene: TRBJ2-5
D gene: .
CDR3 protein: CSVEPGGKETQYF
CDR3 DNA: TGCAGCGTTGAACCAGGGGGGAAAGAGACCCAGTACTTC

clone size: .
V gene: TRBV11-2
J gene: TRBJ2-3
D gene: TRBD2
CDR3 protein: CASSLSGGAVDTQYF
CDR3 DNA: TGTGCCAGCAGCTTGAGCGGGGGGGCGGTAGATACGCAGTATTTT

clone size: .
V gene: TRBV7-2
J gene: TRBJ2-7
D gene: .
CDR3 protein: CASSPSGSGPYEQYF
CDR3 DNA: TGTGCCAGCAGCCCCTCGGGTAGCGGTCCATACGAGCAGTACTTC

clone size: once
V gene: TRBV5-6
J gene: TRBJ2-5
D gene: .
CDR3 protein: CASVERDRTQETQYF
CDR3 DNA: TGTGCCAGCGTGGAAAGAGACAGGACCCAAGAGACCCAGTACTTC

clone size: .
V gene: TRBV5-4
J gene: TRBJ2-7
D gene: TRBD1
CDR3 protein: CASSLDRGQYEQYF
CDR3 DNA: TGTGCCAGCAGCTTAGACAGGGGGCAATACGAGCAGTACTTC

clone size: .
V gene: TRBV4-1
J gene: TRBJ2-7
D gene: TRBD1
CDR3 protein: CASSQAFQPRQGGYYEQYF
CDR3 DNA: TGCGCCAGCAGCCAAGCCTTCCAACCAAGACAGGGCGGATACTACGAGCAGTACTTC

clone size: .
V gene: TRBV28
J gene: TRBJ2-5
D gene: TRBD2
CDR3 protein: CASRSVGLAGETQYF
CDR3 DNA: TGTGCCAGCAGAAGTGTCGGACTAGCGGGGGAGACCCAGTACTTC

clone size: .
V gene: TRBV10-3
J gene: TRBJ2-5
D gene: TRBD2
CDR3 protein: CAISESSIGGGQETQYF
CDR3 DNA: TGTGCCATCAGTGAGTCGAGCATCGGGGGGGGACAAGAGACCCAGTACTTC